This T cell receptor (beta chain) was observed in a study of blood T cell repertoires in COVID-19. Overall study context: Researchers got acute and convalescent COVID-19 samples from the United States, Italy and Spain. PBMCs, B-cell-depleted T cells, or T cells were the source of the cDNA or gDNA that made up the material.

Trimming shortened V by 0 bases and J by 4 bases, and 16 bases separated the two germline ends. This CDR3 region has 17 residues. CDR1 MGHRA and CDR2 YSYEKL come from the germline V gene. Original methodology: From reference gene primer amplification, estimates of nucleated cell counts were derived. Generated by immunoSEQ multiplex PCR, the TCRdb table keeps only in-frame clones and is missing some. D and trimming were read from the DNA, whereas the V and J calls and clone size are those reported in that table. The table has about 270,000 clones, around 86% seen once. The clonotype originates from an older woman with active or convalescent COVID-19. The material sequenced was peripheral blood. V gene TRBV4-1 combines with J gene TRBJ1-5, with D possibly being TRBD1 (6 bases). CDR3 amino acids: CASSQDPRTATNQPQHF. As DNA, the CDR3 is TGCGCCAGCAGCCAAGATCCCCGGACAGCTACAAATCAGCCCCAGCATTTT.